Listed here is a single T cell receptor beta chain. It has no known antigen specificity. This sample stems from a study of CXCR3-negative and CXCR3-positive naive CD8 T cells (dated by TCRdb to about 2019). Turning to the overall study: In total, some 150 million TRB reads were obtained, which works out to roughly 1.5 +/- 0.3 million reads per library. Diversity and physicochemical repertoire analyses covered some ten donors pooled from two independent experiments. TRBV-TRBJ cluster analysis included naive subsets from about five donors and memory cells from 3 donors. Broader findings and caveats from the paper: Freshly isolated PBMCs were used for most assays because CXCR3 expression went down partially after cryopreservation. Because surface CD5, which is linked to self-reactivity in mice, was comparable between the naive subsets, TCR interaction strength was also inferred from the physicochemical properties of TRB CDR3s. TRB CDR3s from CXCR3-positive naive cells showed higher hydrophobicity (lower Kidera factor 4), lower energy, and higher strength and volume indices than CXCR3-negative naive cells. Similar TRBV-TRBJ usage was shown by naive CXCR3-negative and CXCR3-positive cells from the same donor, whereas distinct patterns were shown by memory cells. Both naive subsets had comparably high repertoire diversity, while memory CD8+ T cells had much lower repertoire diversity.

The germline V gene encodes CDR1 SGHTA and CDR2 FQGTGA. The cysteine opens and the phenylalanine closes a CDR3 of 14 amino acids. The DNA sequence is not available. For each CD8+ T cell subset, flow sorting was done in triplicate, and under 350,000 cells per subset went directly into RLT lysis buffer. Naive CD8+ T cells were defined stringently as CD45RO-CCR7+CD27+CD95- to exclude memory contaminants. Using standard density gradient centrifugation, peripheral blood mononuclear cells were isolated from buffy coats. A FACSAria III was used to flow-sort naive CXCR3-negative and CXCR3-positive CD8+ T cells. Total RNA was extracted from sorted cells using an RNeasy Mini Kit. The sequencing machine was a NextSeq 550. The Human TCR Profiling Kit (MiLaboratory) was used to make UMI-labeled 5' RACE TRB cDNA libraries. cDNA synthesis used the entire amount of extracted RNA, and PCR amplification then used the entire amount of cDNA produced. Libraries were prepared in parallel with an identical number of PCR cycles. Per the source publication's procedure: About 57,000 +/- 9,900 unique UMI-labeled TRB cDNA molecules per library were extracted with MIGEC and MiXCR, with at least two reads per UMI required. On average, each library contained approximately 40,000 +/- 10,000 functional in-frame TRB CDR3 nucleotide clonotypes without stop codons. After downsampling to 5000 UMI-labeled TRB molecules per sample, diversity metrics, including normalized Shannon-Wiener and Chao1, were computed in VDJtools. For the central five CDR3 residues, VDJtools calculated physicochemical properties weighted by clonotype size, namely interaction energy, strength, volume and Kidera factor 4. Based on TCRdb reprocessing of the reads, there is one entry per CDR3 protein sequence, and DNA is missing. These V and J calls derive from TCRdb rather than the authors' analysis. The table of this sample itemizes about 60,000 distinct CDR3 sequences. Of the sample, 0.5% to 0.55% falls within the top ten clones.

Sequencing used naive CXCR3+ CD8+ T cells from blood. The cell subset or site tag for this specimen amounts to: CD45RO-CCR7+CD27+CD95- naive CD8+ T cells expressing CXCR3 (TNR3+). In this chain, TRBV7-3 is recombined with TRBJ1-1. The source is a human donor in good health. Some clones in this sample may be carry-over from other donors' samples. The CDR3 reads CASSSIPSRREAFF. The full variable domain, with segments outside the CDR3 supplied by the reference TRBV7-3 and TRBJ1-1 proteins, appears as GAGVSQTPSNKVTEKGKYVELRCDPISGHTALYWYRQSLGQGPEFLIYFQGTGAADDSGLPNDRFFAVRPEGSVSTLKIQRTERGDSAVYLCASSSIPSRREAFFGQGTRLTVV.